This T cell receptor beta chain stems from a study of cytomegalovirus exposure and HLA in healthy donors. PCR involved 60 Vbeta and 13 Jbeta primers. Clones were read by immunoSEQ multiplex PCR, and TCRdb kept only the in-frame ones, dropping some. The data contain fewer than 95,000 clones, 73% of them singletons. Regarding this clone: Its antigen is as yet unknown.

Germline CDR1 is MNHEY and CDR2 is SVGAGI. J was trimmed by 5 bases and V by 6 bases; bases with no gene match: 11. This CDR3 has 15 amino acids. Findings and limits, study-wide: Most TCR sequences were uncommon, yet certain public TCRs appeared in many donors. The authors assumed roughly uniform sequencing depth across donors for presence/absence analyses. Donor immune exposure was known only as CMV serostatus. Several top significant clusters appeared, in a later analysis, to be linked to common viral pathogens.

The TCR originated in a woman in her thirties or forties in good health and CMV-seropositive. What was sequenced was PBMCs. The J gene is TRBJ1-1, the V gene TRBV6-5, with TRBD1 matching over 8 bases. Here the CDR3 reads CASREGGQGHTEAFF. CDR3 nucleotides: TGTGCCAGCAGGGAGGGAGGACAGGGACATACTGAAGCTTTCTTT.